Listed below are T cell receptor beta chains from one sample, sequenced in a study of blood T cells in healthy people across ages. TCRdb processed the 5' RACE reads anew with MiXCR; each CDR3 protein has one entry. This sample has around 970,000 distinct CDR3 sequences, with roughly 51% found just once. Material: blood. The receptors originated from a woman aged 55-69 years in good health. Each CDR3 is given with its conserved first and last residue. A D gene is named only where the DNA matches it firmly. The size field is filled for only some rows; it gives once, few, many or a size class.

D gene	V gene	J gene	clone size	CDR3 protein	CDR3 DNA
.	TRBV9	TRBJ2-3	.	CASSSYAGTYSTDTQYF	TGTGCCAGCAGCTCCTACGCCGGGACATACAGCACAGATACGCAGTATTTT
.	TRBV28	TRBJ2-3	.	CASRYPSTDTQYF	TGTGCCAGCAGATATCCGAGCACAGATACGCAGTATTTT
.	TRBV18	TRBJ2-3	many	CASSPGVTDTQYF	TGTGCCAGCTCACCCGGAGTCACAGATACGCAGTATTTT
TRBD1	TRBV20-1	TRBJ1-2	.	CSASPGTGYLYGYTF	TGCAGTGCCAGTCCAGGGACAGGTTATCTCTATGGCTACACCTTC
.	TRBV25-1	TRBJ2-5	few	CASSGSDRQETQYF	TGTGCCAGCAGTGGGTCGGACAGACAAGAGACCCAGTACTTC
.	TRBV7-2	TRBJ2-6	.	CASSRGPISGANVLTF	TGTGCCAGCAGCCGGGGACCCATCTCTGGGGCCAACGTCCTGACTTTC
TRBD2	TRBV3-1	TRBJ2-7	.	CASSPRSYDRLAGFNEQYF	TGTGCCAGCAGCCCCCGATCTTACGACCGACTAGCGGGATTCAACGAGCAGTACTTC
.	TRBV20-1	TRBJ1-2	.	CSARLPDTRYGYTF	TGCAGTGCTAGGCTCCCGGACACCCGCTATGGCTACACCTTC
.	TRBV29-1	TRBJ2-7	few	CSVEISGYEQYF	TGCAGCGTTGAAATATCTGGTTACGAGCAGTACTTC
.	TRBV7-2	TRBJ2-5	few	CASSRGGGPATQYF	TGTGCCAGCAGCAGGGGCGGGGGCCCCGCGACCCAGTACTTC
.	TRBV20-1	TRBJ2-1	.	CSASGVRGRPEQFF	TGCAGTGCTAGTGGGGTTCGTGGGCGCCCCGAGCAGTTCTTC
TRBD2	TRBV7-2	TRBJ2-1	.	CASSRLAGVNEQFF	TGTGCCAGCAGCCGACTAGCGGGAGTCAATGAGCAGTTCTTC
TRBD1	TRBV20-1	TRBJ1-5	.	CSARDSYSNQPQHF	TGCAGTGCCAGGGACAGTTATAGCAATCAGCCCCAGCATTTT
TRBD2	TRBV29-1	TRBJ2-1	.	CSVMPAGGPNEQFF	TGCAGCGTTATGCCAGCGGGAGGGCCCAATGAGCAGTTCTTC
.	TRBV6-6	TRBJ2-5	.	CASSLGLMGETQYF	TGTGCCAGCAGCCTGGGACTCATGGGCGAGACCCAGTACTTC
TRBD2	TRBV28	TRBJ2-1	.	CASTGTSGGRNEQFF	TGTGCCAGCACCGGGACTAGCGGGGGTAGGAATGAGCAGTTCTTC
.	TRBV7-9	TRBJ1-2	.	CASSPSEGGVYGYTF	TGTGCCAGCAGCCCTTCAGAAGGGGGAGTCTACGGCTACACCTTC
.	TRBV20-1	TRBJ2-3	.	CSVPTVTDTQYF	TGCAGTGTCCCCACAGTCACAGATACGCAGTATTTT
TRBD2	TRBV4-2	TRBJ2-7	.	CASSQVSSGSREQYF	TGTGCCAGCAGCCAAGTTTCTAGCGGGAGTCGCGAGCAGTACTTC
.	TRBV4-2	TRBJ2-6	few	CASSQNQPGGLPSGANVLTF	TGTGCCAGCAGTCAAAATCAACCCGGGGGGCTGCCCTCTGGGGCCAACGTCCTGACTTTC
.	TRBV20-1	TRBJ2-1	.	CSARDFAGSSYNEQFF	TGCAGTGCTAGAGATTTCGCAGGGAGCTCCTACAATGAGCAGTTCTTC
.	TRBV11-2	TRBJ2-1	.	CASSLGLDLNEQFF	TGTGCCAGCAGCTTAGGACTAGACCTCAATGAGCAGTTCTTC
.	TRBV20-1	TRBJ2-7	few	CSVPKEGQYF	TGCAGTGTGCCCAAAGAAGGGCAGTACTTC
TRBD1	TRBV20-1	TRBJ2-1	.	CSARDPGTGAYNEQFF	TGCAGTGCTAGAGATCCTGGGACAGGGGCATACAATGAGCAGTTCTTC
.	TRBV29-1	TRBJ2-7	many	CSVEGSRASYEQYF	TGCAGCGTTGAAGGTAGTCGCGCTTCCTACGAGCAGTACTTC
TRBD1	TRBV11-2	TRBJ1-5	.	CASSSGGQGVQPQHF	TGTGCCAGCAGCTCTGGGGGACAGGGAGTTCAGCCCCAGCATTTT
.	TRBV5-1	TRBJ2-5	.	CASSLAGVGGEETQYF	TGCGCCAGCAGCTTGGCGGGGGTCGGCGGAGAAGAGACCCAGTACTTC
TRBD1	TRBV2	TRBJ2-3	few	CASSESGQGAHTQYF	TGTGCCAGCAGTGAATCAGGACAGGGGGCTCATACGCAGTATTTT
TRBD2	TRBV27	TRBJ2-7	once	CASRAEGGRPHEQYF	TGTGCCAGCAGAGCGGAGGGAGGGAGACCCCACGAGCAGTACTTC
.	TRBV4-2	TRBJ2-5	.	CACSQSRATQETQYF	TGTGCCTGCAGCCAATCAAGAGCGACCCAAGAGACCCAGTACTTC
.	TRBV12-3/TRBV12-4	TRBJ2-3	.	CASSLRPRVTDTQYF	TGTGCCAGCAGTTTAAGACCTCGTGTCACAGATACGCAGTATTTT
.	TRBV6-1	TRBJ1-1	.	CASSESGSAEAFF	TGTGCCAGCAGTGAGTCAGGGAGTGCTGAAGCTTTCTTT
.	TRBV24-1	TRBJ2-1	once	CATSDPPQNNEQFF	TGTGCCACCAGTGACCCCCCTCAAAACAATGAGCAGTTCTTC
.	TRBV18	TRBJ1-1	many	CASRTSSGTTPEAFF	TGTGCCAGCCGAACGAGCTCCGGGACAACCCCTGAAGCTTTCTTT
TRBD1	TRBV7-9	TRBJ2-7	.	CASSARQGTTYEQYF	TGTGCCAGCAGCGCCCGACAGGGGACCACCTACGAGCAGTACTTC
.	TRBV4-2	TRBJ2-7	few	CASSQLARTYEQYF	TGTGCCAGCAGCCAACTAGCGCGAACCTACGAGCAGTACTTC
TRBD1	TRBV20-1	TRBJ2-7	.	CSASGQGGYEQYF	TGCAGTGCTTCGGGACAGGGCGGCTACGAGCAGTACTTC
TRBD2	TRBV20-1	TRBJ2-3	.	CSARPTSGLRDTQYF	TGCAGTGCTAGACCGACTAGCGGGCTTAGAGATACGCAGTATTTT
TRBD2	TRBV12-3/TRBV12-4	TRBJ2-7	.	CASSSSAGGTYKQYF	TGTGCCAGCAGTTCATCGGCGGGAGGGACCTACAAGCAGTACTTC
TRBD2	TRBV20-1	TRBJ2-3	.	CSAYSGSTDTQYF	TGCAGTGCTTATAGCGGGAGCACAGATACGCAGTATTTT
.	TRBV20-1	TRBJ2-7	.	CSAQSGGYYEQYF	TGCAGTGCCCAAAGCGGAGGGTATTACGAGCAGTACTTC
.	TRBV5-1	TRBJ2-3	.	CASSPLGHTDTQYF	TGCGCCAGCAGCCCACTGGGACACACAGATACGCAGTATTTT
.	TRBV20-1	TRBJ2-7	.	CSASPGAFMYEQYF	TGCAGTGCTAGCCCCGGGGCTTTTATGTACGAGCAGTACTTC
.	TRBV4-1	TRBJ2-7	.	CASSHLREGAYEQYF	TGCGCCAGCAGCCACCTCAGGGAGGGGGCCTACGAGCAGTACTTC
TRBD2	TRBV12-3/TRBV12-4	TRBJ2-3	.	CASRLAGTADAQYF	TGTGCCAGCAGGCTAGCGGGAACAGCAGATGCGCAGTATTTT
.	TRBV6-2/TRBV6-3	TRBJ2-1	few	CASSYLGRGNEQFF	TGTGCCAGCAGTTACCTCGGGAGAGGCAATGAGCAGTTCTTC
TRBD1	TRBV5-1	TRBJ2-3	.	CASSFAGTGADTQYF	TGCGCCAGCAGCTTCGCCGGGACAGGGGCTGATACGCAGTATTTT
TRBD2	TRBV14	TRBJ2-7	.	CASSRASGDSYEQYF	TGTGCCAGCAGCCGGGCCAGCGGGGATTCCTACGAGCAGTACTTC
.	TRBV12-3/TRBV12-4	TRBJ2-5	few	CASSFMASGKGGETQYF	TGTGCCAGCAGTTTCATGGCGAGCGGCAAGGGTGGAGAGACCCAGTACTTC
.	TRBV6-6	TRBJ2-1	.	CASSYHLSYNEQFF	TGTGCCAGCAGTTACCATTTGTCCTACAATGAGCAGTTCTTC
TRBD2	TRBV20-1	TRBJ2-3	.	CSAIRDYLTDTQYF	TGCAGTGCCATCCGGGACTACCTCACAGATACGCAGTATTTT
TRBD1	TRBV29-1	TRBJ2-7	few	CSVDSPGTGAYEQYF	TGCAGCGTTGATAGCCCCGGGACAGGGGCCTACGAGCAGTACTTC
.	TRBV27	TRBJ2-7	.	CASSLSARQGGSYEQYF	TGTGCCAGCAGTTTATCGGCCCGCCAAGGGGGCTCCTACGAGCAGTACTTC
.	TRBV11-2	TRBJ1-2	.	CASSKMDTGGYTF	TGTGCCAGCAGCAAAATGGACACGGGCGGCTACACCTTC
.	TRBV29-1	TRBJ2-1	.	CSVVRENEQFF	TGCAGCGTTGTGAGGGAGAATGAGCAGTTCTTC
.	TRBV7-2	TRBJ2-1	few	CASSPPGRRGNEQFF	TGTGCCAGCAGCCCACCAGGGCGCAGGGGCAATGAGCAGTTCTTC
TRBD2	TRBV20-1	TRBJ2-7	.	CSAIAGAVWGSYEQYF	TGCAGTGCTATAGCGGGAGCGGTCTGGGGCTCCTACGAGCAGTACTTC
.	TRBV20-1	TRBJ2-3	.	CSARASLGTDTQYF	TGCAGTGCCAGGGCTAGCCTAGGAACAGATACGCAGTATTTT